This TCR beta chain was observed in a study of radiotherapy plus CTLA-4 blockade in lung cancer. The assay was immunoSEQ multiplex PCR, and TCRdb's table has in-frame clones only and misses some. The sample consists of fewer than 150,000 clones, more than 65% of them appearing once. The CDR3 is 15 amino acids. Per the germline V gene, CDR1 is MGHRA and CDR2 is YSYEKL. V gene TRBV4-1 combines with J gene TRBJ2-5; 7 nucleotides agree with TRBD1. The J call is in doubt because the DNA end fits TRBJ2-7 better. The material was peripheral blood, obtained from a patient treated with radiotherapy plus ipilimumab. This TCR was recovered from a human donor with non-small cell lung cancer who had a partial response to radiotherapy plus ipilimumab. Here the CDR3 reads CASSQEDRPSYEQYF. The CDR3 DNA follows: TGCGCCAGCAGCCAAGAGGACAGGCCCTCCTACGAGCAGTACTTC.